This is a list of T cell receptor beta chains from one sample in a study of blood T cell repertoires in COVID-19. Clones were sequenced by immunoSEQ multiplex PCR, and TCRdb holds only the in-frame ones, with some missing. Here the sample spans roughly 500,000 clones, roughly 90% being singletons. The sequencing sample was made of PBMCs or T cells enriched from blood (not recorded which). The receptors here all came from a woman aged 40 to 50 who had recovered from COVID-19. Each CDR3 is given with its conserved first and last residue.

TRBJ2-7	TRBV30	CAWSVSAGNYEQYF
TRBJ2-7	TRBV10-3	CAISESGGIAGPYEQYF
TRBJ1-2	TRBV18	CASSPKQGDHGYTF
TRBJ1-1	TRBV6-2/TRBV6-3	CASSYLRAVRASFSNEAFF
TRBJ2-2	TRBV12-5	CASGFRLGGELFF
TRBJ2-7	TRBV6-2/TRBV6-3	CASSLGQNEQYF
TRBJ1-1	TRBV9	CASSVGTGAFGAFF
TRBJ1-2	TRBV21-1	CATRTCGYTF
TRBJ2-1	TRBV10-1	CASSGGTRYNEQFF
TRBJ1-1	TRBV14	CASSQWEGGTEAFF
TRBJ2-1	TRBV3-1/TRBV3-2	CASSQGPAGVYEQFF
TRBJ2-2	TRBV3-1/TRBV3-2	CASSFRQGNTGELFF
TRBJ2-7	TRBV4-3	CASSQVRLAGGGEQYF
TRBJ1-5	TRBV6-5	CASHNQPQHF
TRBJ2-1	TRBV4-3	CASSRETTYNEQFF
TRBJ2-7	TRBV30	CAWNQNQGGEQYF
TRBJ2-1	TRBV18	CASSPRQLYNEQFF
TRBJ2-2	TRBV7-7	CASSLGTGNTGELFF
TRBJ1-1	TRBV2	CARYIRRENTEAFF
TRBJ2-1	TRBV5-1	CASSSGLAGESYYNEQFF
TRBJ1-1	TRBV6-2/TRBV6-3	CASSPTGGTEAFF
TRBJ1-2	TRBV18	CASSQTGSNYGYTF
TRBJ1-4	TRBV12-3/TRBV12-4	CASSSGTRGKLFF
TRBJ1-6	TRBV19	CASTHRTGTGNSPLHF
TRBJ1-1	TRBV5-4	CASSPTTDMNTEAFF
TRBJ1-5	TRBV7-9	CASSLVGQSGSNQPQHF
TRBJ1-1	TRBV7-2	CASSLVGQLNTEAFF
TRBJ2-7	TRBV7-8	CASSLILRGLVYEQYF
TRBJ2-2	TRBV10-3	CAIRLAENTGELFF
TRBJ1-3	TRBV7-2	CASSHRGRESGNTIYF
TRBJ2-7	TRBV30	CAWSGGHGGEQYF
TRBJ2-7	TRBV7-2	CASSFKTSGGLSYEQYF
TRBJ2-7	TRBV18	CASSAGASVDEQYF
TRBJ1-2	TRBV29-1	CSVDTDRSGYTF
TRBJ2-7	TRBV20-1	CSASPRGQGSPLRYEQYF
TRBJ1-1	TRBV5-1	CASSLTGIEAFF
TRBJ2-7	TRBV6-2/TRBV6-3	CASSYSRDREQYF
TRBJ2-1	TRBV7-9	CASSTSGTGVTEQFF
TRBJ1-5	TRBV6-1	CASSETGRNQPQHF
TRBJ2-1	TRBV4-1	CASSQASTPLDEQFF
TRBJ2-5	TRBV27	CASSPSSGDKQETQYF
TRBJ1-6	TRBV5-4	CASRNRGFNSPLHF
TRBJ2-7	TRBV5-1	CASSLGTSGLYEQYF
TRBJ2-1	TRBV9	CASSVAGRASGSLDEQFF
TRBJ2-7	TRBV4-1	CASSQGYRYDTSSYEQYF
TRBJ2-1	TRBV29-1	CSVGGRAKEKQFF
TRBJ2-3	TRBV19	CASSIRASGSSTDTQYF
TRBJ1-1	TRBV30	CAWTHGGAYTEAFF
TRBJ1-2	TRBV19	CASSSREGWGYTF
TRBJ2-3	TRBV5-1	CASSEGTSTITDTQYF
TRBJ1-1	TRBV6-1	CASSETGGFEAFF
TRBJ1-5	TRBV12-5	CASGLGGTENQPQHF
TRBJ2-3	TRBV5-1	CASSLGDHSGRWSTDTQYF
TRBJ2-1	TRBV2	CASINQGGSYNEQFF
TRBJ1-1	TRBV6-2/TRBV6-3	CASSYQGMTEAFF
TRBJ2-7	TRBV5-5	CASSTAGTPYEQYF
TRBJ1-3	TRBV13	CASSPRRGSGNTIYF
TRBJ2-2	TRBV6-2/TRBV6-3	CASSYSSAGELFF
TRBJ2-1	TRBV19	CASSNGLAGEQFF